The TCR beta chain described here comes from a study of blood T cell repertoires in COVID-19. Across the whole study: Sites in the United States, Italy and Spain provided acute and convalescent COVID-19 samples. PBMCs, B-cell-depleted T cells, or T cells provided the cDNA or gDNA that made up the material.

This clone was found a few times. Trimming cost V 2 bases and J 8 bases; bases outside gene matches: 14. Per the germline V gene, CDR1 is MNHEY and CDR2 is SVGEGT. The CDR3 covers 17 residues. In the authors' methods: Researchers report that nucleated cell counts were estimated from reference gene primer amplification. The method was immunoSEQ multiplex PCR; TCRdb's version includes in-frame clones alone and lacks a portion of them. The DNA gave D and trimming, while V, J and clone size come from that table. The sample yields around 100,000 clones, around nine tenths seen once. The sequence was obtained from a man in his forties or fifties with acute or convalescent COVID-19. V and J are TRBV6-2 or TRBV6-3 and TRBJ1-5, with 8 bases matching TRBD1. Sequenced sample: peripheral blood. CDR3 in DNA: TGTGCCAGCAGTTACACTATAGGACAGGGTGATAAAAAGCCCCAGCATTTT. It encodes CASSYTIGQGDKKPQHF.